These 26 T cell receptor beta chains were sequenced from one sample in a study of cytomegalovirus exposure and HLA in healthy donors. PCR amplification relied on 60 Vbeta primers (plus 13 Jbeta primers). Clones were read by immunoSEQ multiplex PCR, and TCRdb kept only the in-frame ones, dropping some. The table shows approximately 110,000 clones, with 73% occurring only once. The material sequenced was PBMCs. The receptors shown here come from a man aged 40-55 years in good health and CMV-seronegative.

CDR3 DNA: TGTGCCAGCAGCTCCCTAGCGGGGGCCTACAATGAGCAGTTCTTC. It codes for CASSSLAGAYNEQFF. This sequence joins TRBV7-2 and TRBJ2-1; 10 positions match TRBD2. V trimming: 4 bases; J trimming: 2 bases; junction bases outside the gene matches: 2. Germline V CDR1 and CDR2: SGHTA, FQGNSA. This CDR3 contains 15 residues.

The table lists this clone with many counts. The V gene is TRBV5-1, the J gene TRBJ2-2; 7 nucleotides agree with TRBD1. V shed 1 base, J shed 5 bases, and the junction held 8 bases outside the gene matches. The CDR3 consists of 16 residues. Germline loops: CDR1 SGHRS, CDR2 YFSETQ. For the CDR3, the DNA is TGCGCCAGCAGCTTGCGCACGGCAGGGGGAACCGGGGAGCTGTTTTTT. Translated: CASSLRTAGGTGELFF.

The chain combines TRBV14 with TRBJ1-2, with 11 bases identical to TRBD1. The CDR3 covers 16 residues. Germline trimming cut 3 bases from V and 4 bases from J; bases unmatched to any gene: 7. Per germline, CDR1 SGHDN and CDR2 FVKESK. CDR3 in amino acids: CASSHRGGTGGYGYTF. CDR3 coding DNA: TGTGCCAGCAGCCATAGGGGTGGGACAGGGGGCTATGGCTACACCTTC.

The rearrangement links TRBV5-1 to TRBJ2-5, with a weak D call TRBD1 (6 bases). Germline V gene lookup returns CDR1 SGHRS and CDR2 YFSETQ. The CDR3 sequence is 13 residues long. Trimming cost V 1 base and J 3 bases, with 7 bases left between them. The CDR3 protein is CASSLWTEETQYF. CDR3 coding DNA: TGCGCCAGCAGCTTGTGGACAGAAGAGACCCAGTACTTC.

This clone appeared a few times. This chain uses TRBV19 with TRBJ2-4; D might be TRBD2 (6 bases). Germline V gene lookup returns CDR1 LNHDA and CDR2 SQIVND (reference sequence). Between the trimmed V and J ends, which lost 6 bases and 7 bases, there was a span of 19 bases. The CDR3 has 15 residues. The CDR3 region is CASRTPGGSSNIQYF. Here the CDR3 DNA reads TGTGCCAGTAGAACCCCCGGGGGATCCTCTAACATTCAGTACTTC.

CDR3 sequence (DNA): TGTGCCAGCAGACCCTTCACAGGGGCCCAAAACACTGAAGCTTTCTTT. Amino acids: CASRPFTGAQNTEAFF. V and J are TRBV28 and TRBJ1-1; 7 bases fit TRBD1. CDR3 length: 16 amino acids. With V trimmed by 6 bases and J by 2 bases, 12 bases remained unmatched. Germline V gene lookup returns CDR1 MDHEN and CDR2 SYDVKM.

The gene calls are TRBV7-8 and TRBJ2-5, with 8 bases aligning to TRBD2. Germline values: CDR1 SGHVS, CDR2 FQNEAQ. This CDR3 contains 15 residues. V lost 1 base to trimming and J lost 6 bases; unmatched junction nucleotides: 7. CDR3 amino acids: CASSLGARGGQTQYF. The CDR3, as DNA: TGTGCCAGCAGCTTAGGGGCCCGCGGGGGGCAGACCCAGTACTTC.

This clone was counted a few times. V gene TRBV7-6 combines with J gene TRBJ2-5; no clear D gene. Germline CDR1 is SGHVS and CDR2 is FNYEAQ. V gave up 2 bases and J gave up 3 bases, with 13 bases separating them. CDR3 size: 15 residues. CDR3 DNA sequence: TGTGCCAGCAGCTTATTTTTTGGCGGAGAAGAGACCCAGTACTTC. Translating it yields CASSLFFGGEETQYF. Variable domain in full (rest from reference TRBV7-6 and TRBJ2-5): GAGVSQSPRYKVTKRGQDVALRCDPISGHVSLYWYRQALGQGPEFLTYFNYEAQQDKSGLPNDRFSAERPEGSISTLTIQRTEQRDSAMYRCASSLFFGGEETQYFGPGTRLLVL.

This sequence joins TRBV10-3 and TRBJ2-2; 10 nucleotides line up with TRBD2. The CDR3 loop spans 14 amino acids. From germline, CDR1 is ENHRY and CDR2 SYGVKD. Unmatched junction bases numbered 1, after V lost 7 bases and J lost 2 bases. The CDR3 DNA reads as TGTGCCATCAAGCGGGGGGGAAACACCGGGGAGCTGTTTTTT. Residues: CAIKRGGNTGELFF.

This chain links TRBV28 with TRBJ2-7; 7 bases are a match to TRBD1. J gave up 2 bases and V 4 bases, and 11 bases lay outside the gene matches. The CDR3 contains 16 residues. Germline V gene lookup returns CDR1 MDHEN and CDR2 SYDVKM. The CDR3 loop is CASSSTKVTGPYEQYF. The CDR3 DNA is TGTGCCAGCAGTTCAACCAAGGTGACAGGGCCCTACGAGCAGTACTTC.

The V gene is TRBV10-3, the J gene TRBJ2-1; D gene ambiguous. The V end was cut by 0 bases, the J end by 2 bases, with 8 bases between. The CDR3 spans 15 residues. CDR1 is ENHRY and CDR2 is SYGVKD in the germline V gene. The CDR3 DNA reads TGTGCCATCAGTGAGTCGGAGCGAACCTACAATGAGCAGTTCTTC. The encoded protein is CAISESERTYNEQFF.

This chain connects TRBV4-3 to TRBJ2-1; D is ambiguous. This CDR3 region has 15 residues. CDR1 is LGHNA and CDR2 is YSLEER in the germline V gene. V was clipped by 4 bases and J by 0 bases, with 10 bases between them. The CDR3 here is CASSLDRSSYNEQFF. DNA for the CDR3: TGCGCCAGCAGCCTTGATCGGAGCTCCTACAATGAGCAGTTCTTC.

DNA for the CDR3: TGTGCCAGCAGCCCCTTGGGGGGGCCCTACGAGCAGTACTTC. Translation gives CASSPLGGPYEQYF. V is TRBV7-9 and J is TRBJ2-7; tentative D call: TRBD2 (7 bases). The CDR3 has 14 amino acids. The V gene lost 5 bases and the J gene lost 2 bases, with 13 bases spanning the gap. Germline V gene lookup returns CDR1 SEHNR and CDR2 FQNEAQ (reference sequence).

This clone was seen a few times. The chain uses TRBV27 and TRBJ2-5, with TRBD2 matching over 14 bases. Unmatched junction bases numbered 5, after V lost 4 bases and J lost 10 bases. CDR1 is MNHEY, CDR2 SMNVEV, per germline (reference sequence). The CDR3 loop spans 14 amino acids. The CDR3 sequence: CASSWTSGGWDQYF. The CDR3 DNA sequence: TGTGCCAGCAGTTGGACTAGCGGGGGGTGGGACCAGTACTTC.

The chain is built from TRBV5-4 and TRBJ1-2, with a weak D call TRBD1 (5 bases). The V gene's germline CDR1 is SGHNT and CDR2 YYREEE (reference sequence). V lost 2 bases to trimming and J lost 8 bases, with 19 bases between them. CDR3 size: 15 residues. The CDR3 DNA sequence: TGTGCCAGCAGCTTTGGGGTGGGCAGGGCGAGGGGCTACACCTTC. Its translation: CASSFGVGRARGYTF.

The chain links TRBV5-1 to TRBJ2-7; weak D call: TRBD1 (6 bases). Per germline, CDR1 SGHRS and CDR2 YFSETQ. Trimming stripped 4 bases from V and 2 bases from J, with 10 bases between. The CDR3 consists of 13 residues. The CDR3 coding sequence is TGCGCCAGCAGCGGGGGCGGAACCTACGAGCAGTACTTC. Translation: CASSGGGTYEQYF. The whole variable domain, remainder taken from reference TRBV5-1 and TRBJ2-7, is KAGVTQTPRYLIKTRGQQVTLSCSPISGHRSVSWYQQTPGQGLQFLFEYFSETQRNKGNFPGRFSGRQFSNSRSEMNVSTLELGDSALYLCASSGGGTYEQYFGPGTRLTVT.

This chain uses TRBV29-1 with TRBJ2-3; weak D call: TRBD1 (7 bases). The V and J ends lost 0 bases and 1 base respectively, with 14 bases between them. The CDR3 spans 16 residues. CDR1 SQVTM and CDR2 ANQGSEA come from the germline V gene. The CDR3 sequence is CSVEDRQGGGTDTQYF. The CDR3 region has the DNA TGCAGCGTTGAAGACCGACAGGGCGGGGGCACAGATACGCAGTATTTT.

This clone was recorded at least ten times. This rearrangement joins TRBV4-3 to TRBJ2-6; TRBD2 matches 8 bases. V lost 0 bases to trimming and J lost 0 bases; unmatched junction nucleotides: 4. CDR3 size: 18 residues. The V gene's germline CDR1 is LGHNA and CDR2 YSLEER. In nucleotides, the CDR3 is TGCGCCAGCAGCCAAGATCCTGCGGGGGGCTCTGGGGCCAACGTCCTGACTTTC. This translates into CASSQDPAGGSGANVLTF.

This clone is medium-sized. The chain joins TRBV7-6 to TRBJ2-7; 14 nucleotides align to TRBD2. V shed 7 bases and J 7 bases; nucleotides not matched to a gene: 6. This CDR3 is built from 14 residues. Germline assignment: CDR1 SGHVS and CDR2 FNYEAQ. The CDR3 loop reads CASTGLAGAGEQYF. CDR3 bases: TGTGCCAGCACGGGACTAGCGGGGGCTGGGGAGCAGTACTTC.

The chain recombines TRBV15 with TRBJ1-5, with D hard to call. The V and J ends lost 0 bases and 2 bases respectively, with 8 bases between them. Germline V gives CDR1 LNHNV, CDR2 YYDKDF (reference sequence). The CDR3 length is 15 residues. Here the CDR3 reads CATSRDGIGNQPQHF. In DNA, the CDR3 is TGTGCCACCAGCAGAGACGGGATCGGCAATCAGCCCCAGCATTTT.

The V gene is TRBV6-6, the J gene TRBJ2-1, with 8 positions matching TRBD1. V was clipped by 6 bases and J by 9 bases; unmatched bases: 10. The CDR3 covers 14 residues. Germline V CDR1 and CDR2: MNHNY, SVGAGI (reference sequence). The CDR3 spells CASSLDRALGEQFF. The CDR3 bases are TGTGCCAGCAGCCTGGACAGGGCCCTCGGTGAGCAGTTCTTC.

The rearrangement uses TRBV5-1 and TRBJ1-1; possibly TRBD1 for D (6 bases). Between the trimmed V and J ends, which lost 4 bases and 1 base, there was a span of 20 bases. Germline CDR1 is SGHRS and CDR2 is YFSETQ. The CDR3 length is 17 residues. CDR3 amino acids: CASSMNSRGFGNTEAFF. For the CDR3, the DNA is TGCGCCAGCAGCATGAACTCTAGGGGGTTTGGGAACACTGAAGCTTTCTTT.

The CDR3 coding sequence is TGTGCCAGCAGTATATACAGGGTATACGGGGAGCTGTTTTTT. This sequence encodes CASSIYRVYGELFF. V usage is TRBV2 and J usage is TRBJ2-2; the D gene is possibly TRBD1 (6 bases). V was shortened by 5 bases and J by 7 bases, with 14 bases between the two germline ends. Looked up from germline, CDR1 is SNHLY and CDR2 is FYNNEI. The CDR3 has 14 residues.

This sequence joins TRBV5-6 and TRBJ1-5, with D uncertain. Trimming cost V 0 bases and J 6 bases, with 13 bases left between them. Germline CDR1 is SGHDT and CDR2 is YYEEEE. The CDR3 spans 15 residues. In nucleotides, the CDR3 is TGTGCCAGCAGCTTGGCCACGTCAGGTCTTCAGCCCCAGCATTTT. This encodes CASSLATSGLQPQHF.

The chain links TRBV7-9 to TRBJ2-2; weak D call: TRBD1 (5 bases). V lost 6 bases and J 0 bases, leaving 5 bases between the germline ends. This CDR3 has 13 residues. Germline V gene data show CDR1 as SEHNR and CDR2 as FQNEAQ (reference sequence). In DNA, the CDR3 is TGTGCCAGCAGGACAGCGAACACCGGGGAGCTGTTTTTT. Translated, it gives CASRTANTGELFF.

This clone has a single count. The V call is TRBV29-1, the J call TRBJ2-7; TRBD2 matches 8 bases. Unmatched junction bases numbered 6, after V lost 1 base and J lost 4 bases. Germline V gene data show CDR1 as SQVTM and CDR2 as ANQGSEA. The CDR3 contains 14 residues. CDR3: CSVEVGAGGYEQYF. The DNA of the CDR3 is TGCAGCGTTGAAGTCGGGGCGGGGGGATACGAGCAGTACTTC.